This T cell receptor (beta chain) was profiled in a study of T cell changes during pregnancy in multiple sclerosis. The table came from immunoSEQ multiplex PCR; TCRdb's copy has only in-frame clones and leaves some out. The sample includes around 100,000 clones, roughly 92% seen only once; the top ten take more than 0.85%. V trimming: 4 bases; J trimming: 2 bases; junction bases outside the gene matches: 4. The CDR3 loop spans 14 amino acids. The germline V gene has CDR1 SGHRS and CDR2 YFSETQ. The starting material was peripheral blood, obtained after pregnancy. The source of this sequence is a female donor with multiple sclerosis, enrolled in a pregnancy study. V is TRBV5-1 and J is TRBJ2-7; TRBD1 matches at 9 bases. The CDR3 nucleotides are TGCGCCAGCAGCCCGAGACAGGGGGCCTACGAGCAGTACTTC. This codes for CASSPRQGAYEQYF.